Following are 14 T cell receptor beta chains from one sample sequenced in a study of human T cells and chemical hapten exposure. In TCRdb, the RACE reads were re-called with MiXCR into one record per CDR3 protein. The sample records 250,000 or so distinct CDR3 sequences, about 8.1% being singletons. Time point given: pre-sensitization, week 0. Treatment described: therapeutic diphenylcyclopropenone sensitization with weekly scalp DPC. Specimen: whole blood, collected in connection with sensitization to the hapten diphenylcyclopropenone (DPC). The receptors stem from a woman in her thirties or forties with alopecia areata. Some clones in this sample may be carry-over from other donors' samples.

The chain couples TRBV18 to TRBJ1-1, with TRBD1 as a possible D gene (5 bases). Germline V gene lookup returns CDR1 KGHSH and CDR2 LQKENI. The V end lost 4 bases, the J end lost 2 bases, and 11 bases lay between the germline ends. CDR3 length equals 14 residues. The CDR3 DNA is TGTGCCAGCTCACGCGGACGGACAAACACTGAAGCTTTCTTT. Translation: CASSRGRTNTEAFF.

This clonotype showed up many times. The V and J genes are TRBV25-1 and TRBJ2-3; no definite D call. V was pared by 1 base and J by 2 bases, with 10 bases between. Germline V gene sequence: CDR1 MGHDK, CDR2 SYGVNS. CDR3 size: 15 residues. CDR3 loop: CASSESMAFTDTQYF. For the CDR3, the DNA is TGTGCCAGCAGTGAATCTATGGCTTTCACAGATACGCAGTATTTT.

This clonotype was found many times. This sequence joins TRBV3-1 and TRBJ1-5; D remains ambiguous. CDR3 length: 13 amino acids. Germline CDR1 LGHDT, CDR2 YNNKEL (reference sequence). V shed 1 base and J shed 6 bases, with 7 bases lying between them. CDR3 protein: CASSQGLGQPQHF. CDR3 in DNA: TGTGCCAGCAGCCAAGGCCTGGGTCAGCCCCAGCATTTT. The full variable domain, with the rest looked up from reference TRBV3-1 and TRBJ1-5, is DTAVSQTPKYLVTQMGNDKSIKCEQNLGHDTMYWYKQDSKKFLKIMFSYNNKELIINETVPNRFSPKSPDKAHLNLHINSLELGDSAVYFCASSQGLGQPQHFGDGTRLSIL.

The rearrangement joins TRBV6-6 to TRBJ2-7, with D uncertain. The CDR3 covers 13 residues. Germline CDR1 and CDR2: MNHNY and SVGAGI (reference sequence). Trimming left V 0 bases short and J 5 bases short, with 8 bases between. CDR3 amino acids: CASSYSVWDEQYF. The CDR3 DNA is TGTGCCAGCAGTTACTCGGTCTGGGACGAGCAGTACTTC.

This clonotype showed up just a few times. The chain is built from TRBV6-6 and TRBJ2-5; D gene uncertain. The CDR3 is 11 amino acids. V lost 7 bases and J lost 5, with 8 bases in between. Germline V CDR1 and CDR2: MNHNY, SVGAGI (reference sequence). CDR3 protein: CASTAQETQYF. CDR3 DNA sequence: TGTGCCAGCACTGCACAGGAGACCCAGTACTTC.

This clonotype occurred a few times. The rearrangement joins TRBV2 to TRBJ1-5; D is uncertain. Germline CDR1 and CDR2: SNHLY and FYNNEI. The CDR3 covers 13 residues. With 9 bases removed from V and 2 bases from J, the gap between germline ends came to 11 bases. The CDR3 reads CASPRGGNQPQHF. CDR3 sequence (DNA): TGTGCCAGTCCCCGCGGGGGCAATCAGCCCCAGCATTTT.

The chain joins TRBV5-6 to TRBJ2-4; D is unclear. Trimming left V 6 bases short and J 6 bases short, with 13 bases between. CDR1 SGHDT and CDR2 YYEEEE come from the germline V gene. The CDR3 covers 13 residues. CDR3 DNA: TGTGCCAGCACCTACGCAGCTGGAAACATTCAGTACTTC. Protein sequence: CASTYAAGNIQYF.

CDR3 DNA sequence: TGTGCCAGCAGTTCACGGATCTTCTACAATGAGCAGTTCTTC. This gives the protein CASSSRIFYNEQFF. The genes are TRBV28 and TRBJ2-1, with D unresolved. Germline CDR1 reads MDHEN; CDR2 reads SYDVKM. The CDR3 is made up of 14 amino acids. The germline V and J ends were trimmed by 4 bases and 3 bases, with 10 bases remaining between them. Combining the CDR3 with reference TRBV28 and TRBJ2-1 gives the whole variable domain DVKVTQSSRYLVKRTGEKVFLECVQDMDHENMFWYRQDPGLGLRLIYFSYDVKMKEKGDIPEGYSVSREKKERFSLILESASTNQTSMYLCASSSRIFYNEQFFGPGTRLTVL.

The table lists this clonotype with a few counts. Here the CDR3 reads CASSLAGGPFEQYF. The CDR3 nucleotides are TGTGCCAGCAGTTTAGCGGGAGGGCCCTTCGAGCAGTACTTC. This chain uses TRBV12-3 or TRBV12-4 with TRBJ2-7; 7 bases agree with TRBD2. CDR3 length: 14 amino acids. Losses at the gene ends were 0 bases for V and 6 bases for J; bases not matched to a gene: 5.

This clonotype appeared a few times. Here the CDR3 reads CASEARGTKLFF. DNA for the CDR3: TGTGCCAGCGAGGCTCGGGGAACAAAACTGTTTTTT. The chain joins TRBV2 to TRBJ1-4, with D hard to call. CDR3 length: 12 amino acids. The germline V gene has CDR1 SNHLY and CDR2 FYNNEI. V was cut by 8 bases and J by 10 bases, with 14 bases left in between.

This clonotype was observed a handful of times. The V and J genes are TRBV21-1 and TRBJ1-2; the D call of TRBD1 is as the table states it, not checked on the DNA. TRBV21-1 counts as a pseudogene. This CDR3 is 14 amino acids long. CDR3 bases: TGTGCCAGCAGCAAACCAGGGGAAAGCTATGGCTACACCTTC. Protein sequence: CASSKPGESYGYTF.

The CDR3 spells CASSFPGGHNEQFF. The CDR3 coding sequence is TGTGCCAGCAGTTTCCCGGGAGGGCACAATGAGCAGTTCTTC. V usage is TRBV12-3 or TRBV12-4 and J usage is TRBJ2-1; 8 bases line up with TRBD2. CDR3 length: 14 amino acids. The J segment lost 5 bases and the V segment lost 3 bases, leaving 3 bases of the junction unmatched.

This clonotype was seen more than once but under ten times. The chain combines TRBV28 with TRBJ1-1; no clear D gene. V was shortened by 3 bases and J by 0 bases, with 11 bases between the two germline ends. Germline lookup yields CDR1 MDHEN and CDR2 SYDVKM. The CDR3 contains 15 residues. In DNA, the CDR3 is TGTGCCAGCAGTTTGGGGTCCCCCCTGAACACTGAAGCTTTCTTT. It specifies CASSLGSPLNTEAFF.

The genes are TRBV20-1 and TRBJ1-1, with D maybe TRBD1 (6 bases). Germline-derived CDR1 and CDR2 are DFQATT and SNEGSKA (reference sequence). Trimming left V 1 base short and J 3 bases short, with 15 bases between. The CDR3 sequence is 15 residues long. The CDR3 bases are TGCAGTGCTAGAGGCAAACAGGGAATCGACACTGAAGCTTTCTTT. Its protein is CSARGKQGIDTEAFF.